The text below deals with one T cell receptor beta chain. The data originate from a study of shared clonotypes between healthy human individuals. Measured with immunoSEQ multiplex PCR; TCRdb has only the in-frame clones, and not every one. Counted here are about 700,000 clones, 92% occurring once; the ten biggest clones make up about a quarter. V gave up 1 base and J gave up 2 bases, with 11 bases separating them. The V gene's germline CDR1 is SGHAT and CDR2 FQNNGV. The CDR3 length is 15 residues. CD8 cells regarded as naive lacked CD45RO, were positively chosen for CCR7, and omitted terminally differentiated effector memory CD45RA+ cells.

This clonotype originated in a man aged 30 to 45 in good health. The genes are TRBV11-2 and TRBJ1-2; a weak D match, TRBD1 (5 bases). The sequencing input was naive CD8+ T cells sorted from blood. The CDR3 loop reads CASSLVRDSNYGYTF. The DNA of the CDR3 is TGTGCCAGCAGCTTAGTCCGCGACAGCAACTATGGCTACACCTTC. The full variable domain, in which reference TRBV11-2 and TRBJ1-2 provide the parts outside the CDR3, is EAGVAQSPRYKIIEKRQSVAFWCNPISGHATLYWYQQILGQGPKLLIQFQNNGVVDDSQLPKDRFSAERLKGVDSTLKIQPAKLEDSAVYLCASSLVRDSNYGYTFGSGTRLTVV.